This is a list of T cell receptor beta chains from one sample in a study of shared clonotypes between healthy human individuals. Here immunoSEQ multiplex PCR was the method, and the copy in TCRdb shows in-frame clones only, minus some. The data hold some 2,000,000 clones, with 85% to 95% observed a single time. The sequenced sample consisted of naive CD4+ T cells sorted from blood. Receptors originate from a man between 18 and 29 years old in good health. The CDR3 runs from the conserved cysteine through the conserved F or W. The order of the fields is J gene, V gene, D gene, clone size, CDR3 protein, CDR3 DNA. A D gene is named only where the DNA matches it firmly. Clone size is not always given. Where it is, it says once, few, many or a class for expanded clones.

>TRBJ2-7|TRBV7-2|NA|NA
CASSVDHYEQYF
TGTGCCAGCAGCGTGGACCATTACGAGCAGTACTTC
>TRBJ2-3|TRBV7-2|NA|NA
CASSATGRGQYF
TGTGCCAGCAGCGCAACGGGACGCGGGCAGTATTTT
>TRBJ2-1|TRBV7-8|NA|NA
CASSLEGGYNEQFF
TGTGCCAGCAGCTTAGAGGGGGGCTACAATGAGCAGTTCTTC
>TRBJ2-7|TRBV5-1|NA|NA
CASSLGTGLKEQYF
TGCGCCAGCAGCCTTGGGACGGGGCTAAAAGAGCAGTACTTC
>TRBJ2-5|TRBV2|TRBD2|NA
CASTQSGGGEETQYF
TGTGCCAGCACCCAAAGTGGCGGGGGGGAAGAGACCCAGTACTTC
>TRBJ1-2|TRBV7-9|TRBD1|NA
CASSLLLGGGGGYTF
TGTGCCAGCAGCTTACTCCTAGGGGGCGGTGGTGGCTACACCTTC
>TRBJ1-2|TRBV5-1|NA|NA
CASREGGNYGYTF
TGCGCCAGCAGAGAAGGGGGGAACTATGGCTACACCTTC
>TRBJ2-1|TRBV19|TRBD2|NA
CASSTVAGATYNEQFF
TGTGCCAGTAGTACCGTAGCGGGAGCCACTTACAATGAGCAGTTCTTC
>TRBJ2-7|TRBV6-1|TRBD1|NA
CASSPGTGPYEQYF
TGTGCCAGCAGCCCGGGGACAGGGCCCTACGAGCAGTACTTC
>TRBJ1-4|TRBV7-2|NA|once
CASSLYTATNEKLFF
TGTGCCAGCAGCTTATATACAGCAACTAATGAAAAACTGTTTTTT
>TRBJ1-5|TRBV27|NA|once
CASSLGGPPNQPQHF
TGTGCCAGCAGTTTAGGCGGGCCCCCCAATCAGCCCCAGCATTTT